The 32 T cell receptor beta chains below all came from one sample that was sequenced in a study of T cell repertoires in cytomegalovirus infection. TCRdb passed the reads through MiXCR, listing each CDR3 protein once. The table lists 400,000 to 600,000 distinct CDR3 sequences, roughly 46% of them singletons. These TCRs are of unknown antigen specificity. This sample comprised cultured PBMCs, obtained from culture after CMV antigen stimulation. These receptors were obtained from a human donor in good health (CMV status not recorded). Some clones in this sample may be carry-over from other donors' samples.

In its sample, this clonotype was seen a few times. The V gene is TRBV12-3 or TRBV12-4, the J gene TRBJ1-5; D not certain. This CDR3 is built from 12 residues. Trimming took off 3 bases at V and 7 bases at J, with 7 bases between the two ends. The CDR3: CASSLIQQPQHF. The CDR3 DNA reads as TGTGCCAGCAGTTTGATTCAGCAGCCCCAGCATTTT.

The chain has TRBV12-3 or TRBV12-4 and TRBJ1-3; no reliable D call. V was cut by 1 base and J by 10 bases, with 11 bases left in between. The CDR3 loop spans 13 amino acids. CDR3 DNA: TGTGCCAGCAGTTTAGACAGATCGGTAACCATATATTTT. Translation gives CASSLDRSVTIYF.

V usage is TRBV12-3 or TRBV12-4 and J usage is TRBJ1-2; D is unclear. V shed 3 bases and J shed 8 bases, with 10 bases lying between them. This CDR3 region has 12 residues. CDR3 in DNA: TGTGCCAGCAGTTTCGGGGTCGGAGGCTACACCTTC. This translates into CASSFGVGGYTF.

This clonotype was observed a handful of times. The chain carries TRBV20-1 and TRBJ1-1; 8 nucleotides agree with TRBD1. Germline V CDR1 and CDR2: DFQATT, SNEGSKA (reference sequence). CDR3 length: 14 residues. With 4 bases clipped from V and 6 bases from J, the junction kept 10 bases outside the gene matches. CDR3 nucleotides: TGCAGTGCTAAAACCCTCTCGGGACAGGCTGAAGCTTTCTTT. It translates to CSAKTLSGQAEAFF.

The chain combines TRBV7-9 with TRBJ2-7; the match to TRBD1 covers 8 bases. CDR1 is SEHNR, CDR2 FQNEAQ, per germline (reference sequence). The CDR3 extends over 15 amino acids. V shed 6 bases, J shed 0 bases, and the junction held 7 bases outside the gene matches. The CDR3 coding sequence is TGTGCCAGCAGTACTACAGGGGGTCGCTCCTACGAGCAGTACTTC. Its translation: CASSTTGGRSYEQYF.

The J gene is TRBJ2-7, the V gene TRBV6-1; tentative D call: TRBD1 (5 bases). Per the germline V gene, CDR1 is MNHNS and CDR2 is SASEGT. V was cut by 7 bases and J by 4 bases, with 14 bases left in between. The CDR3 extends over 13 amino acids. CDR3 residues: CASIRAQGYEQYF. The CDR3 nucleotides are TGTGCCAGCATCCGCGCGCAGGGTTACGAGCAGTACTTC.

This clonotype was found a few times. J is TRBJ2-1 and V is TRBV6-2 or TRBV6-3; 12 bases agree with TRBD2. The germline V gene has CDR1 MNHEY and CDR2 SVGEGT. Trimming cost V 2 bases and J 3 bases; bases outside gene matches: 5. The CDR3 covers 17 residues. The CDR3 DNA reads TGTGCCAGCAGTTACCACCGGACTAGCGGGAACTACAATGAGCAGTTCTTC. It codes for CASSYHRTSGNYNEQFF.

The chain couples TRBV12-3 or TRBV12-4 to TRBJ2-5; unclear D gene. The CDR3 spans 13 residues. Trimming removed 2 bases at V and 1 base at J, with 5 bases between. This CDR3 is CASSLHTQETQYF. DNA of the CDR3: TGTGCCAGCAGTTTACACACCCAAGAGACCCAGTACTTC.

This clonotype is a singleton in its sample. Here the CDR3 reads CSAGLAGAGELFF. The CDR3 bases are TGCAGCGCGGGACTAGCGGGAGCCGGGGAGCTGTTTTTT. The V gene is TRBV29-1, the J gene TRBJ2-2; TRBD2 agrees at 14 bases. CDR1 is SQVTM, CDR2 ANQGSEA, per germline. Trimming cost V 7 bases and J 6 bases; bases outside gene matches: 1. CDR3 length equals 13 residues.

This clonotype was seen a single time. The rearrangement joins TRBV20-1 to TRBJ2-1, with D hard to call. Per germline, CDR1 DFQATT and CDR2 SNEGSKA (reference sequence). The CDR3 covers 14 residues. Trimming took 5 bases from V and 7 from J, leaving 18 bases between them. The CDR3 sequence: CSAGPGILGNEQFF. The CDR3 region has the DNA TGCAGTGCTGGCCCTGGAATACTGGGGAATGAGCAGTTCTTC.

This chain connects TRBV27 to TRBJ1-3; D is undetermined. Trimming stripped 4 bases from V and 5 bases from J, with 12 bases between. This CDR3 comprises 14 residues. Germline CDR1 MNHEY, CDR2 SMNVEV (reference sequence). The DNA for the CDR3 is TGTGCCAGCAGTTCAGGAGGAGGGCGAAACACCATATATTTT. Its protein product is CASSSGGGRNTIYF.

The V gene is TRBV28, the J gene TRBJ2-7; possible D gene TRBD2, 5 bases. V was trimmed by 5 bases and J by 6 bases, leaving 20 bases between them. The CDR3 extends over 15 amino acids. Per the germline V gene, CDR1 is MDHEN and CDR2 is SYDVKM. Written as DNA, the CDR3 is TGTGCCAGCAGTCTCCAGGCTATCCTCGGGGTCGAGCAGTACTTC. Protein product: CASSLQAILGVEQYF.

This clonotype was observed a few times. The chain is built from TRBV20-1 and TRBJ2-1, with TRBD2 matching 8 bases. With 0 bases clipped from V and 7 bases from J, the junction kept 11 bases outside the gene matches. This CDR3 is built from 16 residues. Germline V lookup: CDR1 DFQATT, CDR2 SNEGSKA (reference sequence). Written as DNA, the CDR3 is TGCAGTGCTAGAGACGGGGGGGAGGGGGGTCTGAATGAGCAGTTCTTC. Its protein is CSARDGGEGGLNEQFF.

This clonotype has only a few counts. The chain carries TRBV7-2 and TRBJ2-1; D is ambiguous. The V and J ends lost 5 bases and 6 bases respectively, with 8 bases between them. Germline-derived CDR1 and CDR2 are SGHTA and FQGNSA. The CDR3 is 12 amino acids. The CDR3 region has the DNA TGTGCCAGCAGCACCCCTAGCAATGAGCAGTTCTTC. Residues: CASSTPSNEQFF.

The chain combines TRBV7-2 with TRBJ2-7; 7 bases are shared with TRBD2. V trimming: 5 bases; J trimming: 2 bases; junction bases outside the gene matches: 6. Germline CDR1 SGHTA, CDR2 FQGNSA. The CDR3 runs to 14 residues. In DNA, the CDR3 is TGTGCCAGCAGCCCCTGGGGAGGGCCCTACGAGCAGTACTTC. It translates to CASSPWGGPYEQYF.

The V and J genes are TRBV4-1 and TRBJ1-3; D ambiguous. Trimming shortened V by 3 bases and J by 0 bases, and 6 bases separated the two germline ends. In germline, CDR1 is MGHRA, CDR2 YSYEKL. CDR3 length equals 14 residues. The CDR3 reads CASSHMGSGNTIYF. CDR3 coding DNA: TGCGCCAGCAGCCACATGGGCTCTGGAAACACCATATATTTT.

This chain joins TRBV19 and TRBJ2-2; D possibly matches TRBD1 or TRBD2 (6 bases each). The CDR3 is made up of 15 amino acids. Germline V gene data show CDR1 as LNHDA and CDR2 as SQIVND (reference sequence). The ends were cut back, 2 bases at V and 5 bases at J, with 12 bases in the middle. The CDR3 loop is CASSITGAGTGELFF. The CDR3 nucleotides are TGTGCCAGTAGTATAACGGGGGCGGGTACCGGGGAGCTGTTTTTT.

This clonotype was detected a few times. The DNA for the CDR3 is TGTGCCAGCAGCGTGACACCCACAAGTGCAGATACGCAGTATTTT. Translated: CASSVTPTSADTQYF. This rearrangement joins TRBV9 to TRBJ2-3; D gene uncertain. The germline V gene has CDR1 SGDLS and CDR2 YYNGEE. V was cut by 2 bases and J by 4 bases, with 14 bases left in between. This CDR3 region has 15 residues.

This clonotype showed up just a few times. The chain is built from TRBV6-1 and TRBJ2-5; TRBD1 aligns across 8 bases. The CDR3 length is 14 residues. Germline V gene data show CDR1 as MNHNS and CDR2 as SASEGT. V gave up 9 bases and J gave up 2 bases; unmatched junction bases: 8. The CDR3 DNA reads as TGTGCCAGTTCCGGGACAGGTGGGCAAGAGACCCAGTACTTC. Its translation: CASSGTGGQETQYF.

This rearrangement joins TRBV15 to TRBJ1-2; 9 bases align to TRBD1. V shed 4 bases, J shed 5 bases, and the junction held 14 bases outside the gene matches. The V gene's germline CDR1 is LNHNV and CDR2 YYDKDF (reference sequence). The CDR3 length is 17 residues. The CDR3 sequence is CATSTKRGQGDLYGYTF. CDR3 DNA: TGTGCCACCAGCACAAAGCGGGGACAGGGTGACTTGTATGGCTACACCTTC.

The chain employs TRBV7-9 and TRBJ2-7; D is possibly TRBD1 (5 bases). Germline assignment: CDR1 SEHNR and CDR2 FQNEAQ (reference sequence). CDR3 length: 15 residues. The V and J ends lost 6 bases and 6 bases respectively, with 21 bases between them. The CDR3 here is CASRGLGKNFGEQYF. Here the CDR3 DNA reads TGTGCCAGCAGGGGGCTGGGGAAGAATTTCGGCGAGCAGTACTTC.

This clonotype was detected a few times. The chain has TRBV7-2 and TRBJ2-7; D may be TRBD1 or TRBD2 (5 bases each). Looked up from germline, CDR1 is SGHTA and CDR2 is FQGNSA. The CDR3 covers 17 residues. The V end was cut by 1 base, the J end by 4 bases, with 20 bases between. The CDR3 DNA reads TGTGCCAGCAGCTTAGTTTTTTCTGCGAGAGGGGAGTACGAGCAGTACTTC. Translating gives CASSLVFSARGEYEQYF.

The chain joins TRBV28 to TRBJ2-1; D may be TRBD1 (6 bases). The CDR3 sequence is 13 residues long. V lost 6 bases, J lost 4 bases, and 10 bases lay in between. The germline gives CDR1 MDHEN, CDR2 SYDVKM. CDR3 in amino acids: CASRLDRYNEQFF. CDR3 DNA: TGTGCCAGCAGACTCGACAGGTACAATGAGCAGTTCTTC. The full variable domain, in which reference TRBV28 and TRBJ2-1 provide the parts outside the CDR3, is DVKVTQSSRYLVKRTGEKVFLECVQDMDHENMFWYRQDPGLGLRLIYFSYDVKMKEKGDIPEGYSVSREKKERFSLILESASTNQTSMYLCASRLDRYNEQFFGPGTRLTVL.

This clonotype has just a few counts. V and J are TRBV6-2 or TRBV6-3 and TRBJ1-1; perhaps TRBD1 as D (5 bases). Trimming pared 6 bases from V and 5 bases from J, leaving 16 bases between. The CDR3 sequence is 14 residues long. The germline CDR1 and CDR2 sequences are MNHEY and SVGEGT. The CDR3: CASREDTRPTEAFF. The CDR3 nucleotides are TGTGCCAGCAGAGAGGACACCCGGCCGACTGAAGCTTTCTTT.

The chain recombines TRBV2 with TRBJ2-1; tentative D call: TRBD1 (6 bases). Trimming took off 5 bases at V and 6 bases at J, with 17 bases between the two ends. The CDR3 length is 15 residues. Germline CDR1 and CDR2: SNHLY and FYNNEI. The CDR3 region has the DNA TGTGCCAGCAGTCCCTGGCAGGGGATAGGCAATGAGCAGTTCTTC. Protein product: CASSPWQGIGNEQFF.

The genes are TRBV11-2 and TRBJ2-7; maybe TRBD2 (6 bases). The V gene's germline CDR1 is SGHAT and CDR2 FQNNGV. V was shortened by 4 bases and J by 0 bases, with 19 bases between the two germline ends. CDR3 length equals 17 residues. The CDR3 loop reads CASSSHVEGTSSYEQYF. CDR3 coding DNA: TGTGCCAGCAGCTCCCACGTGGAGGGGACGAGCTCCTACGAGCAGTACTTC. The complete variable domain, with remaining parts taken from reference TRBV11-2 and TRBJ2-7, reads EAGVAQSPRYKIIEKRQSVAFWCNPISGHATLYWYQQILGQGPKLLIQFQNNGVVDDSQLPKDRFSAERLKGVDSTLKIQPAKLEDSAVYLCASSSHVEGTSSYEQYFGPGTRLTVT.

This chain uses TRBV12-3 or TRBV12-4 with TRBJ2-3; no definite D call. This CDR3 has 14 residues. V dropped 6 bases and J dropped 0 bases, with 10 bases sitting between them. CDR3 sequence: CASSSTASTDTQYF. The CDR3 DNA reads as TGTGCCAGCAGCTCTACCGCTAGCACAGATACGCAGTATTTT.

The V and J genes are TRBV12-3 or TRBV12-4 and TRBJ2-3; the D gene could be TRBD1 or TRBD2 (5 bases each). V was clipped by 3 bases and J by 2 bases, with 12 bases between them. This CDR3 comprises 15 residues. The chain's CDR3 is CASSFSGAITDTQYF. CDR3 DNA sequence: TGTGCCAGCAGTTTTTCCGGGGCAATCACAGATACGCAGTATTTT.

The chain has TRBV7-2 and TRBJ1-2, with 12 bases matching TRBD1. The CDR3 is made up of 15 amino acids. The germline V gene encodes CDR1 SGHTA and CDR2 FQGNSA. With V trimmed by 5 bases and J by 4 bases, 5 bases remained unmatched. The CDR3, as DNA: TGTGCCAGCAGCCGCTGGGGACAGGGGGCCTATGGCTACACCTTC. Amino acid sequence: CASSRWGQGAYGYTF.

CDR3 sequence (DNA): TGTGCCACCCGAGTGGGGGACATTAGCACAGATACGCAGTATTTT. It yields the protein CATRVGDISTDTQYF. The rearrangement joins TRBV5-5 to TRBJ2-3, with a tentative D call TRBD1 (6 bases). This CDR3 contains 15 residues. V dropped 9 bases and J dropped 0 bases, with 17 bases sitting between them. Germline V gives CDR1 SGHKS, CDR2 YYEKEE (reference sequence). The full variable domain, rest sourced from reference TRBV5-5 and TRBJ2-3, is DAGVTQSPTHLIKTRGQQVTLRCSPISGHKSVSWYQQVLGQGPQFIFQYYEKEERGRGNFPDRFSARQFPNYSSELNVNALLLGDSALYLCATRVGDISTDTQYFGPGTRLTVL.

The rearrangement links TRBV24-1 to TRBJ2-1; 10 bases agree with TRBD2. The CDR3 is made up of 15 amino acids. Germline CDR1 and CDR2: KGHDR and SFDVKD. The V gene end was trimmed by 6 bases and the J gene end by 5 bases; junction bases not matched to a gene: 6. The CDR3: CATSPGTSAHNEQFF. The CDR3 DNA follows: TGTGCCACCAGTCCCGGGACTAGCGCCCACAATGAGCAGTTCTTC.

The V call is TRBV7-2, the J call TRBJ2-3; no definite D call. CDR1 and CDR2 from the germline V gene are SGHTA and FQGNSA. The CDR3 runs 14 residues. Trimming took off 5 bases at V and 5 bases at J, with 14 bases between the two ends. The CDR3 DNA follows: TGTGCCAGCAGCCCTTCGGGCGAGAGAGATACGCAGTATTTT. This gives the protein CASSPSGERDTQYF.